This passage covers 23 T cell receptor beta chains from one sample sequenced in a study of somatic mutations in cytotoxic T cells in rheumatoid arthritis. Generated by immunoSEQ multiplex PCR, the TCRdb table keeps only in-frame clones and is missing some. The repertoire consists of over 15,000 clones, with over 75% occurring once and the leading ten covering about 14%. What was sequenced was CD8+ T cells sorted from blood. These receptors were taken from an adult with rheumatoid arthritis.

This clone was seen only a few times. The chain recombines TRBV9 with TRBJ1-1; possible D gene TRBD1, 5 bases. Germline-derived CDR1 and CDR2 are SGDLS and YYNGEE. Trimming left V 1 base short and J 1 base short, with 11 bases between. The CDR3 is 15 amino acids. CDR3 residues: CASSVNPGPNTEAFF. CDR3 coding DNA: TGTGCCAGCAGCGTAAATCCGGGACCGAACACTGAAGCTTTCTTT.

V and J are TRBV7-8 and TRBJ1-1, with D tentatively TRBD1 (5 bases). Trimming removed 1 base from V and 3 bases from J, with 6 bases in between. Germline V gene lookup returns CDR1 SGHVS and CDR2 FQNEAQ. CDR3 length: 13 residues. The CDR3 spells CASSLGGDTEAFF. The CDR3 region has the DNA TGTGCCAGCAGCTTAGGGGGGGACACTGAAGCTTTCTTT.

The chain couples TRBV6-5 to TRBJ2-7; TRBD1 aligns across 8 bases. The germline V gene has CDR1 MNHEY and CDR2 SVGAGI. The V gene end was trimmed by 2 bases and the J gene end by 6 bases; junction bases not matched to a gene: 3. There are 13 residues in the CDR3. CDR3 DNA: TGTGCCAGCAGTTACCTTGGACAGGGCGAGCAGTACTTC. Translation gives CASSYLGQGEQYF.

The chain links TRBV5-1 to TRBJ2-1; 10 bases fit TRBD2. The CDR3 extends over 16 amino acids. The germline V gene encodes CDR1 SGHRS and CDR2 YFSETQ. The trim removed 4 bases at V and 9 bases at J, leaving 13 bases unmatched. The CDR3 spells CASSPQSVLAGGEQFF. As DNA, the CDR3 is TGCGCCAGCAGCCCTCAGTCGGTTTTAGCGGGAGGTGAGCAGTTCTTC.

The chain joins TRBV4-3 to TRBJ2-1, with 9 bases matching TRBD2. The V gene end was trimmed by 4 bases and the J gene end by 6 bases; junction bases not matched to a gene: 10. The V gene's germline CDR1 is LGHNA and CDR2 YSLEER. This CDR3 has 16 residues. CDR3 DNA sequence: TGCGCCAGCAGCCGAGACGGGACTAGCCTTCCCAATGAGCAGTTCTTC. Translating gives CASSRDGTSLPNEQFF.

The chain combines TRBV15 with TRBJ2-3; the match to TRBD2 covers 7 bases. The trim removed 0 bases at V and 0 bases at J, leaving 3 bases unmatched. The CDR3 is 16 amino acids. In germline, CDR1 is LNHNV, CDR2 YYDKDF (reference sequence). The CDR3 bases are TGTGCCACCAGCAGAGATGGGCGGGGGAGCACAGATACGCAGTATTTT. It codes for CATSRDGRGSTDTQYF.

This clone is labeled as medium-sized. V and J are TRBV25-1 and TRBJ2-7; 9 bases align to TRBD1. The CDR3 spans 14 residues. CDR1 and CDR2 (germline): MGHDK, SYGVNS. V lost 9 bases and J lost 2; bases outside the gene matches: 8. Here the CDR3 DNA reads TGTGCCAGAGAACACCGGGACAGGGCCTACGAGCAGTACTTC. Protein sequence: CAREHRDRAYEQYF.

The chain joins TRBV5-4 to TRBJ1-2; 9 positions match TRBD1. V lost 4 bases to trimming and J lost 5 bases; unmatched junction nucleotides: 18. Germline CDR1 and CDR2: SGHNT and YYREEE (reference sequence). This CDR3 region has 18 residues. The CDR3 loop is CASSLPGQGYIREYGYTF. Here the CDR3 DNA reads TGTGCCAGCAGCCTCCCGGGACAGGGTTATATTAGGGAATATGGCTACACCTTC. The full variable domain, with the rest looked up from reference TRBV5-4 and TRBJ1-2, is ETGVTQSPTHLIKTRGQQVTLRCSSQSGHNTVSWYQQALGQGPQFIFQYYREEENGRGNFPPRFSGLQFPNYSSELNVNALELDDSALYLCASSLPGQGYIREYGYTFGSGTRLTVV.

The rearrangement uses TRBV15 and TRBJ2-3; D may be TRBD1 (11 bases). The germline CDR1 and CDR2 sequences are LNHNV and YYDKDF (reference sequence). This CDR3 spans 20 amino acids. Trimming left V 5 bases short and J 3 bases short, with 30 bases between. The CDR3: CATSGGTGGPSGSPTDTQYF. CDR3 nucleotides: TGTGCCACCAGCGGCGGGACAGGGGGGCCTAGCGGGAGTCCGACAGATACGCAGTATTTT.

The genes are TRBV2 and TRBJ1-2; D not resolved. This CDR3 region has 13 residues. CDR1 is SNHLY, CDR2 FYNNEI, per germline. V was pared by 9 bases and J by 4 bases, with 15 bases between. CDR3 region: CARPSGGSYGYTF. The CDR3 DNA is TGTGCCAGGCCGAGTGGCGGATCCTATGGCTACACCTTC.

The V gene is TRBV7-6, the J gene TRBJ2-1, with D perhaps given as TRBD1 or TRBD2 (6 bases each). This CDR3 region has 18 residues. V was trimmed by 5 bases and J by 6 bases, leaving 26 bases between them. Germline V lookup: CDR1 SGHVS, CDR2 FNYEAQ. The CDR3 region is CASSTPKGGLPSINEQFF. CDR3 DNA: TGTGCCAGCAGCACCCCCAAAGGGGGACTTCCCTCGATCAATGAGCAGTTCTTC. Using reference TRBV7-6 and TRBJ2-1 for the parts outside the CDR3, the full variable domain is GAGVSQSPRYKVTKRGQDVALRCDPISGHVSLYWYRQALGQGPEFLTYFNYEAQQDKSGLPNDRFSAERPEGSISTLTIQRTEQRDSAMYRCASSTPKGGLPSINEQFFGPGTRLTVL.

The chain carries TRBV7-9 and TRBJ2-7; 12 positions agree with TRBD2. The CDR3 totals 16 residues. V gave up 5 bases and J gave up 5 bases; unmatched junction bases: 10. The germline CDR1 and CDR2 sequences are SEHNR and FQNEAQ (reference sequence). This CDR3 is CASSGPSGGAPHEQYF. Here the CDR3 DNA reads TGTGCCAGCAGCGGACCTAGCGGGGGGGCCCCCCACGAGCAGTACTTC.

This clone was found a few times. The V and J genes are TRBV9 and TRBJ1-1; no clear D gene. The V end lost 0 bases, the J end lost 1 base, and 7 bases lay between the germline ends. The germline V gene encodes CDR1 SGDLS and CDR2 YYNGEE. The CDR3 has 14 residues. The CDR3 nucleotides are TGTGCCAGCAGCGTAGGACGGACGAACACTGAAGCTTTCTTT. This codes for CASSVGRTNTEAFF.

This sequence joins TRBV4-1 and TRBJ1-5; perhaps TRBD1 as D (5 bases). The germline CDR1 and CDR2 sequences are MGHRA and YSYEKL. The CDR3 length is 14 residues. Trimming removed 4 bases at V and 6 bases at J, with 13 bases between. CDR3 sequence reads: CASSLLAGGQPQHF. CDR3 sequence (DNA): TGCGCCAGCAGCCTCCTGGCGGGGGGTCAGCCCCAGCATTTT.

This chain's CDR3 is CASSYSQGLNEKLFF. As DNA, the CDR3 is TGTGCCAGCAGTTATTCGCAGGGGTTAAATGAAAAACTGTTTTTT. The chain links TRBV7-9 to TRBJ1-4, with D tentatively TRBD1 (6 bases). Deletions cut 6 bases from V and 5 bases from J, with 16 bases between. The CDR3 consists of 15 residues. Germline loops: CDR1 SEHNR, CDR2 FQNEAQ (reference sequence).

The chain couples TRBV6-5 to TRBJ2-7; D is perhaps TRBD1 (5 bases). Trimming removed 2 bases from V and 2 bases from J, with 10 bases in between. CDR1 and CDR2 from the germline V gene are MNHEY and SVGAGI. The CDR3 loop spans 14 amino acids. The CDR3 DNA is TGTGCCAGCAGTTACAGGGGTTTAGCCTACGAGCAGTACTTC. Its protein is CASSYRGLAYEQYF.

The rearrangement joins TRBV28 to TRBJ2-5, with unresolved D. Deletions cut 6 bases from V and 1 base from J, with 12 bases between. The CDR3 sequence is 14 residues long. Per the germline V gene, CDR1 is MDHEN and CDR2 is SYDVKM. CDR3: CASSLPQIQETQYF. The DNA of the CDR3 is TGTGCCAGCAGCCTCCCCCAAATCCAAGAGACCCAGTACTTC.

CDR3 DNA sequence: TGTGCCAGTAGTATGGGGGCAGGCACAGATACGCAGTATTTT. Translating gives CASSMGAGTDTQYF. J is TRBJ2-3 and V is TRBV19; D may be TRBD1 (6 bases). The CDR3 consists of 14 residues. V was pared by 3 bases and J by 1 base, with 8 bases between. Germline V gives CDR1 LNHDA, CDR2 SQIVND (reference sequence).

V is TRBV28 and J is TRBJ1-6; D remains ambiguous. The CDR3 extends over 16 amino acids. Germline V gene data show CDR1 as MDHEN and CDR2 as SYDVKM. Trimming took off 6 bases at V and 1 base at J, with 13 bases between the two ends. The CDR3 region is CASSLVGNSYNSPLHF. CDR3 nucleotides: TGTGCCAGCAGCTTGGTAGGGAATTCCTATAATTCACCCCTCCACTTT. The full variable domain, its missing parts supplied by reference TRBV28 and TRBJ1-6, is DVKVTQSSRYLVKRTGEKVFLECVQDMDHENMFWYRQDPGLGLRLIYFSYDVKMKEKGDIPEGYSVSREKKERFSLILESASTNQTSMYLCASSLVGNSYNSPLHFGNGTRLTVT.

CDR3 in DNA: TGCAGCGTGCGGGACGGACCCTACGAGCAGTACTTC. It translates to CSVRDGPYEQYF. This chain connects TRBV29-1 to TRBJ2-7, with D tentatively TRBD2 (6 bases). The CDR3 length is 12 residues. Germline V gives CDR1 SQVTM, CDR2 ANQGSEA. V was cut by 6 bases and J by 2 bases, with 11 bases left in between.

This clone was recorded only once. The V call is TRBV7-2, the J call TRBJ2-3; D may be TRBD1 (5 bases). In germline, CDR1 is SGHTA, CDR2 FQGNSA. Between the trimmed V and J ends, which lost 1 base and 1 base, there was a span of 9 bases. The CDR3 is 15 residues long. CDR3 loop: CASSLGGWGTDTQYF. In DNA, the CDR3 is TGTGCCAGCAGCTTAGGGGGCTGGGGCACAGATACGCAGTATTTT.

The chain recombines TRBV21-1 with TRBJ2-7; the table's TRBD2 call for D was not verified on the DNA. TRBV21-1 is a listed pseudogene. The CDR3 spans 18 residues. The CDR3 loop reads CASSAYPGLAHLFYEQYF. Written as DNA, the CDR3 is TGTGCCAGCAGCGCCTACCCTGGACTAGCCCACCTCTTCTACGAGCAGTACTTC.

The chain recombines TRBV2 with TRBJ1-6; D may be TRBD1 (5 bases). CDR3 size: 13 residues. Deletions cut 7 bases from V and 9 bases from J, with 13 bases between. Germline-derived CDR1 and CDR2 are SNHLY and FYNNEI. The DNA of the CDR3 is TGTGCCAGCATACCGGGGCGAGGTTCACCCCTCCACTTT. It is translated as CASIPGRGSPLHF.